The 22 T cell receptor beta chains in this list originate from one sample, sequenced in a study of glioma-infiltrating T cells after dendritic cell vaccination. Sequencing used immunoSEQ multiplex PCR; TCRdb keeps in-frame clones, though not all of them. The sample yields roughly 83,000 clones, 86% seen once. The specimen was blood, collected before dendritic cell vaccination. Receptor source: a human donor with glioblastoma.

The chain couples TRBV4-2 to TRBJ2-3; D is ambiguous. Per germline, CDR1 LGHNA and CDR2 YNFKEQ. The CDR3 has 15 residues. Trimming pared 3 bases from V and 0 bases from J, leaving 10 bases between. CDR3: CASSHRQASTDTQYF. The CDR3 DNA is TGTGCCAGCAGCCACAGGCAGGCTAGCACAGATACGCAGTATTTT.

This sequence joins TRBV5-4 and TRBJ2-1, with D possibly being TRBD2 (6 bases). V was trimmed by 0 bases and J by 0 bases, leaving 7 bases between them. Germline assignment: CDR1 SGHNT and CDR2 YYREEE (reference sequence). This CDR3 is 15 amino acids long. The CDR3 DNA follows: TGTGCCAGCAGCTTGGGGGACTCCTCCTACAATGAGCAGTTCTTC. Amino acids: CASSLGDSSYNEQFF. The full variable domain, in which reference TRBV5-4 and TRBJ2-1 provide the parts outside the CDR3, is ETGVTQSPTHLIKTRGQQVTLRCSSQSGHNTVSWYQQALGQGPQFIFQYYREEENGRGNFPPRFSGLQFPNYSSELNVNALELDDSALYLCASSLGDSSYNEQFFGPGTRLTVL.

This clone showed up just a few times. This rearrangement joins TRBV7-9 to TRBJ2-2; perhaps TRBD2 as D (7 bases). The V gene's germline CDR1 is SEHNR and CDR2 FQNEAQ (reference sequence). The CDR3 contains 17 residues. V dropped 5 bases and J dropped 1 base, with 17 bases sitting between them. CDR3 amino acids: CASSHGGGRGNTGELFF. The CDR3 nucleotides read TGTGCCAGCAGCCACGGGGGCGGGAGAGGGAACACCGGGGAGCTGTTTTTT. Using reference TRBV7-9 and TRBJ2-2 for the parts outside the CDR3, the full variable domain is DTGVSQNPRHKITKRGQNVTFRCDPISEHNRLYWYRQTLGQGPEFLTYFQNEAQLEKSRLLSDRFSAERPKGSFSTLEIQRTEQGDSAMYLCASSHGGGRGNTGELFFGEGSRLTVL.

This chain links TRBV29-1 with TRBJ1-3, with 7 positions matching TRBD1. Losses at the gene ends were 5 bases for V and 4 bases for J; bases not matched to a gene: 11. This CDR3 contains 15 residues. Germline-derived CDR1 and CDR2 are SQVTM and ANQGSEA. CDR3 bases: TGCAGCGTTCAAGGCGGTGACAGGGTCGGAAACACCATATATTTT. This codes for CSVQGGDRVGNTIYF.

The V call is TRBV2, the J call TRBJ1-6; the D is unclear. Germline V gives CDR1 SNHLY, CDR2 FYNNEI. V lost 4 bases, J lost 6 bases, and 10 bases lay in between. The CDR3 covers 14 residues. The CDR3 DNA follows: TGTGCCAGCAGTGCCTACAGAAGTAATTCACCCCTCCACTTT. Translated, it gives CASSAYRSNSPLHF.

This chain links TRBV6-5 with TRBJ1-1; D may be TRBD1 (6 bases). V was shortened by 6 bases and J by 1 base, with 9 bases between the two germline ends. CDR3 length: 13 residues. Germline V gene sequence: CDR1 MNHEY, CDR2 SVGAGI. The CDR3 nucleotides read TGTGCCAGCAGAATGACAGGGAACACTGAAGCTTTCTTT. Its translation is CASRMTGNTEAFF.

This sequence joins TRBV18 and TRBJ1-5, with unresolved D. Germline V gene lookup returns CDR1 KGHSH and CDR2 LQKENI. The CDR3 length is 13 residues. Trimming took off 4 bases at V and 0 bases at J, with 4 bases between the two ends. In DNA, the CDR3 is TGTGCCAGCTCACTTAATAGCAATCAGCCCCAGCATTTT. Translated: CASSLNSNQPQHF.

This clone was seen just once. The same CDR3 is also encoded by other DNA sequences in this sample. The chain employs TRBV27 and TRBJ2-7, with TRBD1 matching over 8 bases. CDR1 and CDR2 (germline): MNHEY, SMNVEV (reference sequence). The length of the CDR3 is 13 residues. V shed 3 bases, J shed 3 bases, and the junction held 1 base outside the gene matches. In nucleotides, the CDR3 is TGTGCCAGCAGTTTTGGACAGGGCTACGAGCAGTACTTC. Translating gives CASSFGQGYEQYF.

The chain uses TRBV18 and TRBJ2-7; 11 positions match TRBD1. CDR1 and CDR2 from the germline V gene are KGHSH and LQKENI. V gave up 0 bases and J gave up 6 bases; unmatched junction bases: 7. The CDR3 is made up of 16 amino acids. The CDR3 DNA reads as TGTGCCAGCTCACCACCGGACAGGGGGCCCTCGGGCGAGCAGTACTTC. It encodes CASSPPDRGPSGEQYF.

This chain connects TRBV7-2 to TRBJ2-7, with TRBD2 matching 10 bases. V gave up 3 bases and J gave up 1 base; unmatched junction bases: 9. The CDR3 covers 17 residues. Germline V lookup: CDR1 SGHTA, CDR2 FQGNSA. The CDR3 DNA is TGTGCCAGCAGCTTGGGAAGCGGGAGGGCCAAGTCCTACGAGCAGTACTTC. Amino acid sequence: CASSLGSGRAKSYEQYF.

The rearrangement links TRBV2 to TRBJ1-1, with D perhaps matching TRBD1 (6 bases). Germline values: CDR1 SNHLY, CDR2 FYNNEI. The CDR3 has 14 residues. Trimming shortened V by 6 bases and J by 1 base, and 12 bases separated the two germline ends. CDR3 nucleotide sequence: TGTGCCAGCAGCGCCGGACAGAGGAACACTGAAGCTTTCTTT. Translating gives CASSAGQRNTEAFF.

The gene calls are TRBV7-2 and TRBJ2-5; possible D gene TRBD2, 5 bases. Per germline, CDR1 SGHTA and CDR2 FQGNSA. The CDR3 totals 14 residues. Trimming took 2 bases from V and 2 from J, leaving 9 bases between them. In DNA, the CDR3 is TGTGCCAGCAGCTTACGACGGACTCAAGAGACCCAGTACTTC. Amino acids: CASSLRRTQETQYF.

The rearrangement links TRBV6-5 to TRBJ1-1; D not certain. CDR1 and CDR2 from the germline V gene are MNHEY and SVGAGI. The CDR3 loop spans 14 amino acids. The V and J ends lost 2 bases and 4 bases respectively, with 11 bases between them. The CDR3 is CASSYGQLGTEAFF. The CDR3 DNA reads as TGTGCCAGCAGTTACGGGCAGCTCGGCACTGAAGCTTTCTTT.

V and J are TRBV9 and TRBJ1-2; 9 positions agree with TRBD1. The V and J ends lost 3 bases and 3 bases, in that order; junction bases with no gene match: 18. The CDR3 is made up of 19 amino acids. The germline V gene encodes CDR1 SGDLS and CDR2 YYNGEE. As DNA, the CDR3 is TGTGCCAGCAGCGCATCCCAGGGACAGGGTGGGGGCAGGGACTATGGCTACACCTTC. It encodes CASSASQGQGGGRDYGYTF.

Note on this clone: The sample has other DNA sequences that encode this CDR3 too. The chain links TRBV7-3 to TRBJ2-3; D remains ambiguous. The ends were cut back, 5 bases at V and 1 base at J, with 7 bases in the middle. The CDR3 length is 13 residues. Germline assignment: CDR1 SGHTA and CDR2 FQGTGA. The DNA for the CDR3 is TGTGCCAGCAGCCTTCTAGGCACAGATACGCAGTATTTT. Protein product: CASSLLGTDTQYF.

The rearrangement joins TRBV6-6 to TRBJ2-3, with 8 bases aligning to TRBD2. CDR1 is MNHNY and CDR2 is SVGAGI in the germline V gene (reference sequence). The CDR3 length is 16 residues. The V segment lost 0 bases and the J segment 2 bases; nucleotides outside the gene matches: 4. CDR3 nucleotide sequence: TGTGCCAGCAGTTACTCACGCGGGGGGCCCACAGATACGCAGTATTTT. It specifies CASSYSRGGPTDTQYF.

This clone has only one observation. The rearrangement links TRBV7-2 to TRBJ1-1; D is unclear. Looked up from germline, CDR1 is SGHTA and CDR2 is FQGNSA. V lost 3 bases, J lost 7 bases, and 15 bases lay in between. The CDR3 extends over 14 amino acids. CDR3 region: CASSLAGARDEAFF. The CDR3 DNA reads TGTGCCAGCAGCTTGGCGGGCGCACGAGATGAAGCTTTCTTT.

The chain links TRBV10-1 to TRBJ1-1; 7 nucleotides match TRBD1. V was pared by 6 bases and J by 10 bases, with 8 bases of the junction left unmatched. The CDR3 spans 12 residues. Germline CDR1 is WNHNN and CDR2 is SYGVQD (reference sequence). The DNA of the CDR3 is TGCGCCAGCAGCCTGGACAGGTTGAGAGCTTTCTTT. The encoded protein is CASSLDRLRAFF.

The V and J genes are TRBV25-1 and TRBJ2-3, with a possible D match to TRBD1 (5 bases). Germline CDR1 reads MGHDK; CDR2 reads SYGVNS. Between the trimmed V and J ends, which lost 6 bases and 5 bases, there was a span of 15 bases. The CDR3 runs 14 residues. Written as DNA, the CDR3 is TGTGCCAGCAGCCTTAGGGGTTTACAAGATACGCAGTATTTT. It encodes CASSLRGLQDTQYF.

In regard to this clone: This likely comes from a read error, as the CDR3 has no conserved phenylalanine or tryptophan at its end. V is TRBV7-3 and J is TRBJ1-2; possibly TRBD1 for D (6 bases). This CDR3 spans 13 amino acids. V was clipped by 4 bases and J by 7 bases, with 13 bases between them. Germline V gene data show CDR1 as SGHTA and CDR2 as FQGTGA. In DNA, the CDR3 is TGTGCCAGCAGCTCCACAGGGCAGGGTGGCTACACCCTC. Translated: CASSSTGQGGYTL.

V is TRBV28 and J is TRBJ1-5; no firm D call. Germline V lookup: CDR1 MDHEN, CDR2 SYDVKM. V lost 3 bases, J lost 6 bases, and 6 bases lay in between. CDR3 length equals 12 residues. The CDR3, as DNA: TGTGCCAGCAGTTTCCGGGGTCAGCCCCAGCATTTT. Protein: CASSFRGQPQHF.

V and J are TRBV19 and TRBJ2-3; 13 nucleotides align to TRBD2. V dropped 5 bases and J dropped 8; count of bases not matched to a gene: 10. The length of the CDR3 is 16 residues. CDR1 is LNHDA, CDR2 SQIVND, per germline (reference sequence). Here the CDR3 DNA reads TGTGCCAGTAGTCTCCGACTAGCGGGGGGCCCTTTTACGCAGTATTTT. It yields the protein CASSLRLAGGPFTQYF.